This passage covers 25 T cell receptor beta chains from one sample sequenced in a study of cytomegalovirus exposure and HLA in healthy donors. PCR amplification relied on 60 Vbeta primers (plus 13 Jbeta primers). The protocol was immunoSEQ multiplex PCR, while the TCRdb copy is restricted to in-frame clones and leaves out a portion. Altogether fewer than 200,000 clones are present, more than 85% being singletons, with the ten largest covering roughly 0.23%. Source material: PBMCs. The receptors originated from a girl under two years old in good health and CMV-seronegative.

This clone was seen just once. This chain connects TRBV27 to TRBJ2-2, with TRBD2 matching over 10 bases. The CDR3 has 16 amino acids. CDR1 is MNHEY, CDR2 SMNVEV, per germline (reference sequence). Trimming took 4 bases from V and 0 from J; bases not matched to a gene: 2. The CDR3 protein is CASSWLAGANTGELFF. The CDR3 DNA reads as TGTGCCAGCAGTTGGCTAGCGGGGGCGAACACCGGGGAGCTGTTTTTT.

The CDR3 region has the DNA TGCGCCAGCAGCTTCGGAGTCTCCGCTACCTACGAGCAGTACTTC. As protein: CASSFGVSATYEQYF. The V gene is TRBV5-1, the J gene TRBJ2-7; no clear D gene. V was shortened by 2 bases and J by 2 bases, with 14 bases between the two germline ends. CDR1 is SGHRS and CDR2 is YFSETQ in the germline V gene. The CDR3 length is 15 residues.

A few counts support this clone. The rearrangement joins TRBV6-1 to TRBJ1-1; no reliable D call. V shed 8 bases and J shed 0 bases, with 16 bases lying between them. This CDR3 has 15 residues. Germline CDR1 reads MNHNS; CDR2 reads SASEGT. The CDR3 coding sequence is TGTGCCAGCGCGGTTAGCGGCAGACTGAACACTGAAGCTTTCTTT. Translation gives CASAVSGRLNTEAFF.

The chain carries TRBV4-1 and TRBJ2-7, with D tentatively TRBD2 (5 bases). This CDR3 has 14 amino acids. The germline gives CDR1 MGHRA, CDR2 YSYEKL. Trimming pared 3 bases from V and 6 bases from J, leaving 15 bases between. The CDR3 DNA sequence: TGCGCCAGCAGCCACCCCGGAAGAGGAGGCGAGCAGTACTTC. Its translation is CASSHPGRGGEQYF.

The chain links TRBV6-1 to TRBJ2-2; 10 nucleotides match TRBD2. The CDR3 totals 18 residues. Per the germline V gene, CDR1 is MNHNS and CDR2 is SASEGT. Trimming cost V 2 bases and J 1 base; bases outside gene matches: 7. The CDR3 DNA sequence: TGTGCCAGCAGTGAAAAGGTTAGCGGGAGGTTGAACACCGGGGAGCTGTTTTTT. Amino acids: CASSEKVSGRLNTGELFF.

V gene TRBV10-2 combines with J gene TRBJ1-1; TRBD1 might be the D (5 bases). From germline, CDR1 is WSHSY and CDR2 SAAADI. The CDR3 totals 13 residues. With 2 bases removed from V and 3 bases from J, the gap between germline ends came to 7 bases. CDR3 bases: TGCGCCAGCAGTGAGGACAGAGACACTGAAGCTTTCTTT. Translation: CASSEDRDTEAFF.

Only one count was recorded for this clone. The chain employs TRBV11-2 and TRBJ2-6, with D perhaps TRBD2 (5 bases). Trimming stripped 4 bases from V and 1 base from J, with 11 bases between. CDR1 is SGHAT and CDR2 is FQNNGV in the germline V gene. The CDR3 has 16 amino acids. As DNA, the CDR3 is TGTGCCAGCAGCTCATCACCGGGATCTGGGGCCAACGTCCTGACTTTC. This gives the protein CASSSSPGSGANVLTF.

A note on this clone: An end of the junction differs from the germline gene, which may be a read error. The V and J genes are TRBV7-9 and TRBJ2-7; D may be TRBD2 (6 bases). The germline V gene has CDR1 SEHNR and CDR2 FQNEAQ (reference sequence). The CDR3 is made up of 13 amino acids. The CDR3 here is CSSSSDGSYEQYF. The CDR3 nucleotides are TGTTCCAGCAGCTCGGACGGGAGCTACGAGCAGTACTTC.

The J gene is TRBJ2-3, the V gene TRBV29-1; tentative D call: TRBD2 (6 bases). Between the trimmed V and J ends, which lost 5 bases and 6 bases, there was a span of 15 bases. The germline gives CDR1 SQVTM, CDR2 ANQGSEA. The CDR3 totals 13 residues. CDR3: CSVFRRARDTQYF. DNA for the CDR3: TGCAGCGTTTTCAGGAGGGCCAGGGATACGCAGTATTTT.

The rearrangement uses TRBV19 and TRBJ2-7, with D possibly matching TRBD1 (6 bases). The CDR3 runs to 14 residues. Trimming stripped 4 bases from V and 4 bases from J, with 14 bases between. Germline-derived CDR1 and CDR2 are LNHDA and SQIVND (reference sequence). CDR3 amino acids: CASSTKQGRYEQYF. DNA of the CDR3: TGTGCCAGTAGTACCAAACAGGGAAGGTACGAGCAGTACTTC.

The J gene is TRBJ2-6, the V gene TRBV30; D gene uncertain. The CDR3 length is 13 residues. Trimming removed 3 bases at V and 4 bases at J, with 7 bases between. From germline, CDR1 is GTSNPN and CDR2 SVGIG (reference sequence). The CDR3 nucleotides are TGTGCCTGGAGAATCTTGGGGGCCAACGTCCTGACTTTC. Amino acids: CAWRILGANVLTF.

The chain is built from TRBV7-9 and TRBJ1-1, with D maybe TRBD1 (6 bases). The V end lost 5 bases, the J end lost 4 bases, and 17 bases lay between the germline ends. The CDR3 is 15 residues long. Germline V lookup: CDR1 SEHNR, CDR2 FQNEAQ (reference sequence). This chain's CDR3 is CASSLLQGPGTEAFF. The CDR3, as DNA: TGTGCCAGCAGCCTGCTACAGGGACCGGGCACTGAAGCTTTCTTT.

In DNA, the CDR3 is TGTGCCAGCAGTTTATGGGACAGGGAAACCCCACTGTTTTTT. It translates to CASSLWDRETPLFF. This sequence joins TRBV27 and TRBJ1-4; 9 nucleotides match TRBD1. Germline assignment: CDR1 MNHEY and CDR2 SMNVEV (reference sequence). V gave up 1 base and J gave up 13 bases; unmatched junction bases: 7. This CDR3 spans 14 amino acids. The entire variable domain, with the rest obtained from reference TRBV27 and TRBJ1-4, is as follows: EAQVTQNPRYLITVTGKKLTVTCSQNMNHEYMSWYRQDPGLGLRQIYYSMNVEVTDKGDVPEGYKVSRKEKRNFPLILESPSPNQTSLYFCASSLWDRETPLFFGSGTQLSVL.

The chain combines TRBV9 with TRBJ2-2; D may be TRBD2 (5 bases). V was shortened by 0 bases and J by 2 bases, with 14 bases between the two germline ends. Germline-derived CDR1 and CDR2 are SGDLS and YYNGEE. This CDR3 spans 17 amino acids. CDR3 DNA sequence: TGTGCCAGCAGCGTAGATCGGGGTAGCGCTAACACCGGGGAGCTGTTTTTT. This gives the protein CASSVDRGSANTGELFF.

This chain links TRBV20-1 with TRBJ2-5; D uncertain. The DNA end favors TRBJ2-7, so the J call may be wrong. This CDR3 is 11 amino acids long. Looked up from germline, CDR1 is DFQATT and CDR2 is SNEGSKA (reference sequence). Written as DNA, the CDR3 is TGCAGTGCTAGCCCCGACTACGAGCAGTACTTC. Protein product: CSASPDYEQYF.

Here the CDR3 DNA reads TGCGCCAGCAGCGTGACCGTGGAGGCCACCGGGGAGCTGTTTTTT. It translates to CASSVTVEATGELFF. The gene calls are TRBV5-1 and TRBJ2-2; D is perhaps TRBD2 (5 bases). V was cut by 4 bases and J by 4 bases, with 14 bases left in between. The V gene's germline CDR1 is SGHRS and CDR2 YFSETQ. This CDR3 comprises 15 residues. Full variable domain (rest looked up from reference TRBV5-1 and TRBJ2-2): KAGVTQTPRYLIKTRGQQVTLSCSPISGHRSVSWYQQTPGQGLQFLFEYFSETQRNKGNFPGRFSGRQFSNSRSEMNVSTLELGDSALYLCASSVTVEATGELFFGEGSRLTVL.

The chain couples TRBV12-5 to TRBJ2-4, with 8 bases identical to TRBD2. Germline V gene sequence: CDR1 LGHNT, CDR2 FRNRAP. The CDR3 sequence is 13 residues long. The J segment lost 8 bases and the V segment lost 6 bases, leaving 6 bases of the junction unmatched. CDR3 coding DNA: TGTGCTAGTGGAGAGGGACTAGTAGACATTCAGTACTTC. This gives the protein CASGEGLVDIQYF.

The chain uses TRBV10-1 and TRBJ2-3; D might be TRBD2 (7 bases). This CDR3 has 15 residues. The germline V gene has CDR1 WNHNN and CDR2 SYGVQD (reference sequence). Between the trimmed V and J ends, which lost 5 bases and 5 bases, there was a span of 17 bases. The CDR3 DNA sequence: TGCGCCAGCAGTAGGAGGGGGGGCCTGGGAGATACGCAGTATTTT. This translates into CASSRRGGLGDTQYF.

The genes are TRBV5-1 and TRBJ2-7; D might be TRBD2 (6 bases). CDR3 length: 15 residues. Germline-derived CDR1 and CDR2 are SGHRS and YFSETQ. V gave up 0 bases and J gave up 3 bases, with 13 bases separating them. This CDR3 is CASSLAVAGNYEQYF. The CDR3 bases are TGCGCCAGCAGCTTGGCTGTGGCGGGGAACTACGAGCAGTACTTC.

This chain joins TRBV4-2 and TRBJ2-2; D not resolved. The CDR3 loop spans 16 amino acids. CDR1 is LGHNA and CDR2 is YNFKEQ in the germline V gene. V lost 5 bases to trimming and J lost 5 bases, with 18 bases between them. The CDR3 is CASSSWSARQTGELFF. The CDR3 coding sequence is TGTGCCAGCAGCTCTTGGTCCGCTAGGCAGACCGGGGAGCTGTTTTTT.

CDR3 amino acids: CASSETGINQPQHF. CDR3 coding DNA: TGTGCCAGCAGTGAGACAGGGATCAATCAGCCCCAGCATTTT. The rearrangement joins TRBV6-1 to TRBJ1-5; 7 bases align to TRBD1. Germline CDR1 reads MNHNS; CDR2 reads SASEGT. The CDR3 consists of 14 residues. The V gene end was trimmed by 3 bases and the J gene end by 3 bases; junction bases not matched to a gene: 2.

The rearrangement links TRBV7-3 to TRBJ2-3; 10 bases fit TRBD2. The CDR3 totals 15 residues. Per germline, CDR1 SGHTA and CDR2 FQGTGA. Unmatched junction bases numbered 6, after V lost 4 bases and J lost 5 bases. CDR3 sequence reads: CASSSAGGLGDTQYF. The CDR3 DNA reads as TGTGCCAGCAGCTCAGCGGGAGGGTTGGGAGATACGCAGTATTTT.

The V call is TRBV5-8, the J call TRBJ1-2; TRBD1 matches at 8 bases. V lost 4 bases to trimming and J lost 0 bases; unmatched junction nucleotides: 11. This CDR3 comprises 17 residues. Germline assignment: CDR1 SGHTS and CDR2 YDEGEE. In DNA, the CDR3 is TGTGCCAGCAGCCCCGAGAATGACAGGGGTTCTAACTATGGCTACACCTTC. Translating gives CASSPENDRGSNYGYTF.

This rearrangement joins TRBV7-9 to TRBJ2-2, with 7 bases matching TRBD1. This CDR3 contains 19 residues. Germline-derived CDR1 and CDR2 are SEHNR and FQNEAQ (reference sequence). J lost 1 base, V lost 2 bases, and 13 bases had no gene match. The CDR3 DNA reads as TGTGCCAGCAGCTTAATCTCCTATGAGGGGGCGCGGAACACCGGGGAGCTGTTTTTT. This translates into CASSLISYEGARNTGELFF.

This chain links TRBV25-1 with TRBJ2-3; possibly TRBD1 for D (5 bases). V lost 6 bases and J lost 2, with 12 bases in between. CDR1 is MGHDK and CDR2 is SYGVNS in the germline V gene. CDR3 length: 14 amino acids. The CDR3 region has the DNA TGTGCCAGCAGCTCTCCAGGGTTCACAGATACGCAGTATTTT. This codes for CASSSPGFTDTQYF.